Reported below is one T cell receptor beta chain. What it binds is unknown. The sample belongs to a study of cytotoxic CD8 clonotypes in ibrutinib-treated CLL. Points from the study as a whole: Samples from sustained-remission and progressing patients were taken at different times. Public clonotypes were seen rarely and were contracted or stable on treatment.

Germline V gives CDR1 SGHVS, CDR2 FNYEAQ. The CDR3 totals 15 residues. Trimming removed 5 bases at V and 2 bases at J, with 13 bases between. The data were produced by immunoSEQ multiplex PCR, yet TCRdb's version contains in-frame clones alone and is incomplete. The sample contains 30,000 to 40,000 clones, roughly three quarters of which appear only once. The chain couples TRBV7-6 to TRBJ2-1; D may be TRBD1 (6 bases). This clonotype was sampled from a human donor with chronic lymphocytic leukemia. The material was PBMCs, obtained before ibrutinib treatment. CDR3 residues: CASSQTQGPYNEQFF. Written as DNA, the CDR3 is TGTGCCAGCAGCCAGACACAGGGTCCCTACAATGAGCAGTTCTTC.